A selection of T cell receptor beta chains follows, all from one sample in a study of regulatory T cells in long-lasting Graves disease. From the multiplex PCR reads, TCRdb called clonotypes with MiXCR, one entry per CDR3 protein. In the table there are 300,000 to 400,000 distinct CDR3 sequences, 15% to 20% of which are singletons. Specimen: peripheral blood mononuclear cells (PBMCs), collected at new diagnosis, from a patient treated with antithyroid drugs. These receptors originate from a female donor with Graves disease. The CDR3 runs from the conserved cysteine through the conserved F or W. The D gene is left open where the match is weak. Size is omitted from some rows. Given values are once, few, many or a class for expanded clones.

DNA	CDR3	J	D	V	size
TGTGCCAGCAGCCGACTAGGGGGTGTGACAGATACGCAGTATTTT	CASSRLGGVTDTQYF	TRBJ2-3	NA	TRBV3-1	few
TGCAGTGCTAGACAAGGACTGATGGACTACAATGAGCAGTTCTTC	CSARQGLMDYNEQFF	TRBJ2-1	NA	TRBV20-1	many
TGTGCCAGTAGTCCCGGGTTAGCGGGAGATCTATACGAGCAGTACTTC	CASSPGLAGDLYEQYF	TRBJ2-7	TRBD2	TRBV19	many
TGTGCCACCAACAACGGACTCCCGAACACTGAAGCTTTCTTT	CATNNGLPNTEAFF	TRBJ1-1	NA	TRBV11-2	many
TGTGCCAGCAGTCTCGGACTAGCGTATGATACGCAGTATTTT	CASSLGLAYDTQYF	TRBJ2-3	TRBD2	TRBV28	NA
TGCACCAGCAGCCCACAGGGACTTAGCAATCAGCCCCAGCATTTT	CTSSPQGLSNQPQHF	TRBJ1-5	NA	TRBV4-1	few
TGCGCCAGCAGCCGTCTATCCGGGAGTAACACCGGGGAGCTGTTTTTT	CASSRLSGSNTGELFF	TRBJ2-2	NA	TRBV5-1	few
TGTGCCAGCAGTGTAGACCCCGGGACAGGGATGTACGAGCAGTACTTC	CASSVDPGTGMYEQYF	TRBJ2-7	TRBD1	TRBV27	many
TGTGCCAGCAGCCAAGAGGCACTAGCGGGAACCTACGAGCAGTACTTC	CASSQEALAGTYEQYF	TRBJ2-7	TRBD2	TRBV4-2	NA
TGCGCCAGCAGCTTGGTAACCGCGGGGGCCGAGCAGTACTTC	CASSLVTAGAEQYF	TRBJ2-7	NA	TRBV5-1	NA
TGCAGCACGATCGGAGTGGACAGCTCCTACGAGCAGTACTTC	CSTIGVDSSYEQYF	TRBJ2-7	NA	TRBV29-1	NA
TGTGCCAGCGCGGGGACCCACTCCTACGAGCAGTACTTC	CASAGTHSYEQYF	TRBJ2-7	NA	TRBV6-1	many
TGTGCCAGCAGTCTTGGACCAGGTACCGGGGAGCTGTTTTTT	CASSLGPGTGELFF	TRBJ2-2	NA	TRBV12-3/TRBV12-4	NA
TGTGCCAGCTGTATGAATCTAGGACAGGCAACTAATGAAAAACTGTTTTTT	CASCMNLGQATNEKLFF	TRBJ1-4	TRBD1	TRBV6-1	few
TGTGCCAGCAGTTTATACCCCGGGACAGTGAACGCCGGGGAGCTGTTTTTT	CASSLYPGTVNAGELFF	TRBJ2-2	TRBD1	TRBV12-3/TRBV12-4	many
TGTGCCAGCGCCACCGTACCTAGCTCGGAGACCCAGTACTTC	CASATVPSSETQYF	TRBJ2-5	NA	TRBV7-2	many
TGTGCCAGCAGCCAAGTTGGGGAGAACGGGGAGCTGTTTTTT	CASSQVGENGELFF	TRBJ2-2	NA	TRBV4-2	NA
TGTGCCAGCAGCCTAGACAGCGGGAATTCACCCCCCCACTTT	CASSLDSGNSPPHF	TRBJ1-6	NA	TRBV2	many
TGTGCCACCAGCAGAGCCCCAGATACGCAGTATTTT	CATSRAPDTQYF	TRBJ2-3	NA	TRBV15	NA
TGCAGTGCTAGCCTCTCCGGGACTAGCGGGAGGGGAAAGTTCTTC	CSASLSGTSGRGKFF	TRBJ2-1	TRBD2	TRBV20-1	NA
TGTGCCAGCAGGATCACAGGGAACAATTCACCCCTCCACTTT	CASRITGNNSPLHF	TRBJ1-6	NA	TRBV12-3/TRBV12-4	NA
TGCGCCAGCAGCCACGGCAGGAGTGAAGAGACCCAGTACTTC	CASSHGRSEETQYF	TRBJ2-5	NA	TRBV4-1	NA
TGTGCCAGCAGCCTAAACGGGAGGGGAGTGAACACTGAAGCTTTCTTT	CASSLNGRGVNTEAFF	TRBJ1-1	NA	TRBV7-3	once
TGTGCCAGCAGTGAAGCTGTAAACACGGGCAATGAGCAGTTCTTC	CASSEAVNTGNEQFF	TRBJ2-1	NA	TRBV2	NA
TGTGCCAGCAGTTACTCGATTGTGGAGCCCTTTCGTGGGCTAGCGTACTACAATGAGCAGTTCTTC	CASSYSIVEPFRGLAYYNEQFF	TRBJ2-1	NA	TRBV6-5	NA
TGTGCCAGCAGCTCTCCGAGATCCAATCAGGGGAAGGAGCAGTTCTTC	CASSSPRSNQGKEQFF	TRBJ2-1	NA	TRBV11-2	many
TGTGCCAGCAGCGTAGGTACAGATACGCAGTATTTT	CASSVGTDTQYF	TRBJ2-3	NA	TRBV2	many
TGTGCCAGCAGCAACCGGGACAGTAATCAGCCCCAGCATTTT	CASSNRDSNQPQHF	TRBJ1-5	TRBD1	TRBV13	NA
TGTGCCAGTAATGAGGGTCGGACAGATACGCAGTATTTT	CASNEGRTDTQYF	TRBJ2-3	NA	TRBV19	many
TGTGCCAGCAGCCCAGGAGATGTGAGCGGAGAGACCCAGTACTTC	CASSPGDVSGETQYF	TRBJ2-5	NA	TRBV12-3/TRBV12-4	many
TGTGCCAGCAGCGTAGCCGGGGGAGGCTACGAGCAGTACTTC	CASSVAGGGYEQYF	TRBJ2-7	NA	TRBV9	NA
TGTGCCAGCGAACAGGTCAATCAGCCCCAGCATTTT	CASEQVNQPQHF	TRBJ1-5	NA	TRBV28	NA
TGTGCCAGCAGCCGACAGGGGAGACAGCCCCAGCATTTT	CASSRQGRQPQHF	TRBJ1-5	TRBD1	TRBV27	many
TGTGCCAGCAGCCCTAATTTTGGCGGGAGGGCTCGGGAGGAGCAGTTCTTC	CASSPNFGGRAREEQFF	TRBJ2-1	TRBD2	TRBV11-2	few
TGCAGCGTTGATGGGGATTATAACGAGCAGTACTTC	CSVDGDYNEQYF	TRBJ2-7	NA	TRBV29-1	few
TGTGCCAGCAGGAAAGAGATGAACACTGAAGCTTTCTTT	CASRKEMNTEAFF	TRBJ1-1	NA	TRBV6-1	many
TGTGCCAGCAGTGCTGTGCGGACCAACACCGGGGAGCTGTTTTTT	CASSAVRTNTGELFF	TRBJ2-2	NA	TRBV11-2	many
TGTGCCTGGAGAAGGGCAGGGGCCGGCGAGACCCAGTACTTC	CAWRRAGAGETQYF	TRBJ2-5	NA	TRBV30	many
TGTGCCAGCAAAAGACTAGCGGGATACAATGAGCAGTTCTTC	CASKRLAGYNEQFF	TRBJ2-1	TRBD2	TRBV27	many
TGTGCCAGCAGCCTAGGGGGCTATAGGAATACGCAGTATTTT	CASSLGGYRNTQYF	TRBJ2-3	TRBD1	TRBV11-2	many
TGTGCCAGCAGGGGCAGGCCAACCTACAATGAGCAGTTCTTC	CASRGRPTYNEQFF	TRBJ2-1	NA	TRBV28	many
TGTGCCAGCAGCCCCCGAGCGGGGGGCCCTACGATTGAGCAGTTCTTC	CASSPRAGGPTIEQFF	TRBJ2-1	TRBD2	TRBV7-8	many
TGCGCCAGCTTGTCAGCGGGCTCCTACAATGAGCAGTTCTTC	CASLSAGSYNEQFF	TRBJ2-1	NA	TRBV10-2	few
TGCGCCAGCCTAGGGAGGGATTTCGATGGCTACACCTTC	CASLGRDFDGYTF	TRBJ1-2	NA	TRBV5-1	few
TGTGCCAGCAGCCAAAGCCAGGATACGCAGTATTTT	CASSQSQDTQYF	TRBJ2-3	NA	TRBV4-2	few